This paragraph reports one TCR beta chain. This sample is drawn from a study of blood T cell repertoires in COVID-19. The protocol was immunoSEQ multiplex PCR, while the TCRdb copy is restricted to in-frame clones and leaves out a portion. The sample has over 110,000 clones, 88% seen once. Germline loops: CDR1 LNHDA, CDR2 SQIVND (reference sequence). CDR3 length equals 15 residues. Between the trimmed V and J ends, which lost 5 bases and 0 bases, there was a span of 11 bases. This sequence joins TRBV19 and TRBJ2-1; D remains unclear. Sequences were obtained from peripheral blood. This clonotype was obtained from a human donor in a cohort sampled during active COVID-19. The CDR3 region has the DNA TGTGCCAGTAGTGCAAGCTATAGCTCCTACAATGAGCAGTTCTTC. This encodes CASSASYSSYNEQFF. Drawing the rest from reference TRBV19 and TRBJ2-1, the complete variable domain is DGGITQSPKYLFRKEGQNVTLSCEQNLNHDAMYWYRQDPGQGLRLIYYSQIVNDFQKGDIAEGYSVSREKKESFPLTVTSAQKNPTAFYLCASSASYSSYNEQFFGPGTRLTVL.